These 25 T cell receptor beta chains came from one sample sequenced in a study of cytomegalovirus exposure and HLA in healthy donors. PCR involved 60 Vbeta and 13 Jbeta primers. Profiled with immunoSEQ multiplex PCR; TCRdb holds only in-frame clones, not every one. The sample has roughly 140,000 clones; around 77% are singletons. The sample comprised PBMCs. The source of these receptors is a woman aged 45-60 years in good health and CMV-seronegative.

The V and J genes are TRBV2 and TRBJ1-4; unclear D gene. The CDR3 extends over 15 amino acids. V gave up 7 bases and J gave up 0 bases, with 12 bases separating them. The germline V gene has CDR1 SNHLY and CDR2 FYNNEI. The CDR3 DNA is TGTGCCAGCAACCCGACTGTTGCAACTAATGAAAAACTGTTTTTT. This translates into CASNPTVATNEKLFF.

The chain combines TRBV4-1 with TRBJ2-5; 9 bases fit TRBD2. CDR1 and CDR2 from the germline V gene are MGHRA and YSYEKL. V was pared by 1 base and J by 2 bases, with 11 bases of the junction left unmatched. This CDR3 is 18 amino acids long. The CDR3 DNA sequence: TGCGCCAGCAGCCAAGGAAGATTGGGCGGGGGGGTTCAAGAGACCCAGTACTTC. Its translation is CASSQGRLGGGVQETQYF.

This chain links TRBV9 with TRBJ2-7; 7 positions agree with TRBD2. CDR1 and CDR2 (germline): SGDLS, YYNGEE. Trimming removed 2 bases from V and 3 bases from J; junction bases left unmatched: 8. The CDR3 spans 15 residues. CDR3 nucleotides: TGTGCCAGCAGCGTGGGCCTAGCGGAGAACTACGAGCAGTACTTC. Translation gives CASSVGLAENYEQYF.

This clone has only one observation. This sequence joins TRBV28 and TRBJ1-1, with D perhaps matching TRBD1 (5 bases). The CDR3 sequence is 15 residues long. Looked up from germline, CDR1 is MDHEN and CDR2 is SYDVKM. V lost 2 bases, J lost 4 bases, and 14 bases lay in between. CDR3 sequence: CASSLRTPRGTEAFF. CDR3 bases: TGTGCCAGCAGTTTAAGAACGCCAAGGGGCACTGAAGCTTTCTTT.

V gene TRBV2 combines with J gene TRBJ1-5; TRBD1 matches 7 bases. In germline, CDR1 is SNHLY, CDR2 FYNNEI. This CDR3 contains 14 residues. Trimming at V came to 8 bases and at J to 1 base, leaving 5 bases not matched to a gene. The CDR3 is CASRDSLSNQPQHF. The CDR3, as DNA: TGTGCCAGCCGGGACAGCTTGAGCAATCAGCCCCAGCATTTT. The variable domain in full, with the rest retrieved from reference TRBV2 and TRBJ1-5, is EPEVTQTPSHQVTQMGQEVILRCVPISNHLYFYWYRQILGQKVEFLVSFYNNEISEKSEIFDDQFSVERPDGSNFTLKIRSTKLEDSAMYFCASRDSLSNQPQHFGDGTRLSIL.

The chain couples TRBV7-8 to TRBJ1-5; D not resolved. The V gene's germline CDR1 is SGHVS and CDR2 FQNEAQ. The CDR3 contains 14 residues. Trimming shortened V by 0 bases and J by 6 bases, and 9 bases separated the two germline ends. CDR3 DNA sequence: TGTGCCAGCAGCTTAGCGGAGGGTAGTCAGCCCCAGCATTTT. Its protein is CASSLAEGSQPQHF. Using reference TRBV7-8 and TRBJ1-5 for the parts outside the CDR3, the full variable domain is GAGVSQSPRYKVAKRGQDVALRCDPISGHVSLFWYQQALGQGPEFLTYFQNEAQLDKSGLPSDRFFAERPEGSVSTLKIQRTQQEDSAVYLCASSLAEGSQPQHFGDGTRLSIL.

This clone was observed a single time. This sequence joins TRBV5-1 and TRBJ2-7, with 9 bases lining up with TRBD2. The junction had 5 bases not matched to a gene; V was cut back by 6 bases and J by 7 bases. Germline CDR1 and CDR2: SGHRS and YFSETQ. The CDR3 is made up of 12 amino acids. The CDR3 here is CASTSGAGEQYF. The CDR3 coding sequence is TGCGCCAGCACTAGCGGGGCGGGGGAGCAGTACTTC.

The chain combines TRBV28 with TRBJ2-5, with 10 bases fitting TRBD2. CDR1 MDHEN and CDR2 SYDVKM come from the germline V gene. There are 15 residues in the CDR3. The junction had 5 bases not matched to a gene; V was cut back by 7 bases and J by 0 bases. CDR3 sequence (DNA): TGTGCCAGCAAGGAGCGGGGGGGCGACCAAGAGACCCAGTACTTC. Its protein is CASKERGGDQETQYF.

The V call is TRBV5-4, the J call TRBJ2-5, with 8 positions matching TRBD1. The DNA end is a closer match to TRBJ2-7, so the J assignment may be wrong. The germline V gene encodes CDR1 SGHNT and CDR2 YYREEE (reference sequence). The CDR3 consists of 14 residues. In nucleotides, the CDR3 is TGTGCCAGCAGCTCCCAGGGGGCGTCCTACGAGCAGTACTTC. It specifies CASSSQGASYEQYF.

The DNA for the CDR3 is TGTGCCATCAGTGCACAGGGCTCGGATTCACCCCTCCACTTT. Its translation is CAISAQGSDSPLHF. The rearrangement links TRBV10-3 to TRBJ1-6; D might be TRBD1 (6 bases). V lost 4 bases and J 8 bases, leaving 12 bases between the germline ends. Per germline, CDR1 ENHRY and CDR2 SYGVKD. This CDR3 region has 14 residues.

This sequence joins TRBV7-3 and TRBJ1-3, with D possibly TRBD1 on 5 matching bases. The CDR3 length is 16 residues. Germline CDR1 and CDR2: SGHTA and FQGTGA. The V and J ends lost 5 bases and 2 bases respectively, with 16 bases between them. CDR3 nucleotide sequence: TGTGCCAGCAGCGCACAAGGGCCGGGGGCTGGAAACACCATATATTTT. Protein sequence: CASSAQGPGAGNTIYF.

The CDR3 sequence is CSAPGDAGYTF. The CDR3 region has the DNA TGCAGTGCCCCGGGGGACGCAGGCTACACCTTC. The rearrangement links TRBV20-1 to TRBJ1-2, with D maybe TRBD1 (5 bases). Germline V lookup: CDR1 DFQATT, CDR2 SNEGSKA (reference sequence). The CDR3 sequence is 11 residues long. The V end was cut by 6 bases, the J end by 8 bases, with 13 bases between.

This sequence joins TRBV25-1 and TRBJ1-5, with TRBD1 as a possible D gene (5 bases). This CDR3 contains 16 residues. The ends were cut back, 5 bases at V and 2 bases at J, with 16 bases in the middle. From germline, CDR1 is MGHDK and CDR2 SYGVNS. The CDR3 here is CASSHLQEPRNQPQHF. The CDR3 bases are TGTGCCAGCAGTCACTTACAGGAGCCCCGCAATCAGCCCCAGCATTTT.

The rearrangement joins TRBV9 to TRBJ2-7; 7 bases are shared with TRBD1. CDR3 length equals 13 residues. Looked up from germline, CDR1 is SGDLS and CDR2 is YYNGEE. Losses at the gene ends were 0 bases for V and 7 bases for J; bases not matched to a gene: 4. The CDR3 DNA reads TGTGCCAGCAGCGTAGGGACAGGTGGGGAGCAGTACTTC. It is translated as CASSVGTGGEQYF.

This clone has more than one count but fewer than ten. CDR3 region: CASSFTGDQPQHF. CDR3 DNA sequence: TGTGCCAGCAGCTTCACAGGGGATCAGCCCCAGCATTTT. The rearrangement uses TRBV5-5 and TRBJ1-5, with TRBD1 matching over 7 bases. Germline CDR1 reads SGHKS; CDR2 reads YYEKEE (reference sequence). Trimming at V came to 2 bases and at J to 5 bases, leaving 1 base not matched to a gene. The CDR3 is 13 amino acids.

This CDR3 is CASSSTGAHTEAFF. As DNA, the CDR3 is TGTGCCAGCAGCTCGACAGGGGCGCACACTGAAGCTTTCTTT. The chain has TRBV11-2 and TRBJ1-1; 8 bases match TRBD1. The junction had 4 bases not matched to a gene; V was cut back by 4 bases and J by 3 bases. This CDR3 is 14 amino acids long. The germline CDR1 and CDR2 sequences are SGHAT and FQNNGV.

In its sample, this clone was seen once. V and J are TRBV9 and TRBJ2-5; D not certain. Germline V gene data show CDR1 as SGDLS and CDR2 as YYNGEE. CDR3 length: 14 amino acids. The ends were cut back, 0 bases at V and 1 base at J, with 7 bases in the middle. This CDR3 reads CASSVDGSQETQYF. DNA of the CDR3: TGTGCCAGCAGCGTAGATGGCTCCCAAGAGACCCAGTACTTC.

The chain joins TRBV2 to TRBJ2-2, with 8 bases matching TRBD2. Trimming removed 7 bases from V and 6 bases from J; junction bases left unmatched: 10. This CDR3 spans 15 amino acids. Looked up from germline, CDR1 is SNHLY and CDR2 is FYNNEI. The CDR3 is CASTMRILAAGELFF. The CDR3 nucleotides are TGTGCCAGCACCATGAGGATACTAGCGGCCGGGGAGCTGTTTTTT.

The chain couples TRBV27 to TRBJ2-3; 9 nucleotides align to TRBD2. The CDR3 extends over 15 amino acids. Trimming removed 5 bases from V and 4 bases from J; junction bases left unmatched: 7. Germline loops: CDR1 MNHEY, CDR2 SMNVEV (reference sequence). The CDR3 is CASSVGTSFADTQYF. CDR3 in DNA: TGTGCCAGCAGTGTAGGGACTAGCTTCGCAGATACGCAGTATTTT.

The chain links TRBV5-5 to TRBJ1-1; maybe TRBD1 (6 bases). CDR1 and CDR2 from the germline V gene are SGHKS and YYEKEE (reference sequence). The CDR3 contains 10 residues. Trimming removed 0 bases at V and 14 bases at J, with 8 bases between. This chain's CDR3 is CASSLGDMFF. The DNA for the CDR3 is TGTGCCAGCAGCTTGGGGGACATGTTCTTT. The full variable domain, with the rest looked up from reference TRBV5-5 and TRBJ1-1, is DAGVTQSPTHLIKTRGQQVTLRCSPISGHKSVSWYQQVLGQGPQFIFQYYEKEERGRGNFPDRFSARQFPNYSSELNVNALLLGDSALYLCASSLGDMFFGQGTRLTVV.

The CDR3 loop is CASSLGQTRETQYF. The CDR3 bases are TGCGCCAGCAGCTTGGGGCAGACTAGAGAGACCCAGTACTTC. The J gene is TRBJ2-5, the V gene TRBV5-1; weak D call: TRBD2 (6 bases). The CDR3 is 14 residues long. V dropped 0 bases and J dropped 4 bases, with 10 bases sitting between them. CDR1 is SGHRS, CDR2 YFSETQ, per germline.

The chain has TRBV7-6 and TRBJ2-5; D is unclear. Trimming shortened V by 6 bases and J by 5 bases, and 19 bases separated the two germline ends. The CDR3 covers 15 residues. CDR1 is SGHVS and CDR2 is FNYEAQ in the germline V gene. CDR3 residues: CASSYAASAPETQYF. Written as DNA, the CDR3 is TGTGCCAGCAGTTATGCGGCGTCTGCTCCGGAGACCCAGTACTTC.

This clone showed up just a few times. The rearrangement uses TRBV7-9 and TRBJ1-1, with 7 nucleotides matching TRBD1. The CDR3 is 14 amino acids. The trim removed 2 bases at V and 5 bases at J, leaving 5 bases unmatched. Germline values: CDR1 SEHNR, CDR2 FQNEAQ (reference sequence). CDR3 in DNA: TGTGCCAGCAGCTTACTAGGGGGCAAAACTGAAGCTTTCTTT. Protein product: CASSLLGGKTEAFF.

This clone was picked up a small number of times. V usage is TRBV19 and J usage is TRBJ2-3; 9 bases agree with TRBD2. V trimming: 5 bases; J trimming: 3 bases; junction bases outside the gene matches: 3. This CDR3 contains 14 residues. Looked up from germline, CDR1 is LNHDA and CDR2 is SQIVND (reference sequence). Here the CDR3 reads CASSRGGATDTQYF. Written as DNA, the CDR3 is TGTGCCAGTAGTCGCGGGGGGGCTACAGATACGCAGTATTTT.

The rearrangement links TRBV19 to TRBJ1-5; weak D call: TRBD1 (5 bases). The germline V gene encodes CDR1 LNHDA and CDR2 SQIVND (reference sequence). CDR3 length: 16 amino acids. Trimming cost V 5 bases and J 0 bases, with 14 bases left between them. CDR3 DNA sequence: TGTGCCAGTAGTCCCCTCCCAGGGTATAGCAATCAGCCCCAGCATTTT. Its protein is CASSPLPGYSNQPQHF.